The source of this T cell receptor beta chain is a study of quantifying T cell responses using KT2 cells. Study overall: RNA was reverse transcribed with TCR alpha and beta constant-region primers. Notes on the study in general: KT2 sequence counts showed saturation when very many KT2 cells were spiked in.

This clonotype was counted ten times or more. The antigen remains undetermined. CDR3 length: 13 amino acids. Germline V CDR1 and CDR2: SQVTM, ANQGSEA. J lost 3 bases, V lost 7 bases, and 8 bases had no gene match. The cDNA 3' end received a ligated oligonucleotide with a UMI. An equimolar mix of RC1.1 and RC1.2 primed the beta chain across TRBC1 and TRBC2. From the second PCR onward, TCR alpha and beta chains were processed separately. TCRdb reprocessed the UMI-ligation and nested PCR reads via MiXCR and lists one record per CDR3 protein. The sample has around 35,000 distinct CDR3 sequences, 10% seen once. Known numbers of the T cell clone KT2 were added to PBMC.

The chain has TRBV29-1 and TRBJ1-1; 7 bases map to TRBD1. The receptor was isolated from a human donor. Sequenced material: PBMCs spiked with cells of the T cell clone KT2. The CDR3 loop is CSARQGGDTEAFF. The CDR3 DNA follows: TGCAGCGCGAGACAGGGTGGGGACACTGAAGCTTTCTTT.